This T cell receptor (beta chain) is from a study of OX40 agonist ivuxolimab in advanced cancers. Study-wide context: In this trial design, patients received ivuxolimab intravenously at 0.01 to 10 mg/kg every 2 weeks. Under the entry rules, prior anti-PD-1, anti-PD-L1 or anti-CTLA-4 therapy was allowed, and around 40% had some.

Concerning this clone itself: Its antigen is not known.

The data were produced by immunoSEQ multiplex PCR, yet TCRdb's version contains in-frame clones alone and is incomplete. The sample lists under 80,000 clones, less than 95% seen once, with 1.5% to 2% in the top ten. Study-wide results and caveats: With doses of 0.1 to 3.0 mg/kg, CD4+ and CD8+ blood T cells had undergone clonal expansion by week 6. Still undetermined is the antigen specificity of the expanded peripheral T cells.

This CDR3 region has 14 residues. Trimming took 0 bases from V and 4 from J, leaving 9 bases between them. Germline values: CDR1 SGHRS, CDR2 YFSETQ. The specimen comprised CD4+ or CD8+ T cells sorted from blood, sampled in a trial of the OX40 agonist ivuxolimab. This clonotype was sampled from an adult with an advanced solid tumor such as melanoma, head and neck, liver or kidney cancer. The chain has TRBV5-1 and TRBJ2-3, with a possible D match to TRBD2 (6 bases). The CDR3 here is CASSLGTGADTQYF. CDR3 in DNA: TGCGCCAGCAGCTTGGGTACGGGAGCAGATACGCAGTATTTT.